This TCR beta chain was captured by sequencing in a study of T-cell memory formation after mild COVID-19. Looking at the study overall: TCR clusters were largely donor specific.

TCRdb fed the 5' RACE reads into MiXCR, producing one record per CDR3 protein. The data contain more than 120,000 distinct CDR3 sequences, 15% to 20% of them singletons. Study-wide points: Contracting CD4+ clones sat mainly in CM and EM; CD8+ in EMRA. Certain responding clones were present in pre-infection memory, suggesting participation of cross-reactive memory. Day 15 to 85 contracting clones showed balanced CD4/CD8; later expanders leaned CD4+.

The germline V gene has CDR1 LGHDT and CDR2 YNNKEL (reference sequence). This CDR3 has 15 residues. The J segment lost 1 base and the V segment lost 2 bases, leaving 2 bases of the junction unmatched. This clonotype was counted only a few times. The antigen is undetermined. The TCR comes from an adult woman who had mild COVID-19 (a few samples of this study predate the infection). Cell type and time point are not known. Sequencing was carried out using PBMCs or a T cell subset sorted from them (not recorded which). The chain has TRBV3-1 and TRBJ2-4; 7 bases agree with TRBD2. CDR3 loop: CASSQLGGAKNIQYF. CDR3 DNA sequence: TGTGCCAGCAGCCAACTCGGGGGGGCCAAAAACATTCAGTACTTC.